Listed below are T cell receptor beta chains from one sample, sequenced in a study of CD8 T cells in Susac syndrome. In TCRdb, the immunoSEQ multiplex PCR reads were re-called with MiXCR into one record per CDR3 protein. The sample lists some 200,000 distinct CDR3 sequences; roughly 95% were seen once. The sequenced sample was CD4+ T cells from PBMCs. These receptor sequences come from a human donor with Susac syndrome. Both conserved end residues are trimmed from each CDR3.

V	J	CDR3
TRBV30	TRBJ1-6	AWSRGISYNSPLH
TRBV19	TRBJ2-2	ATAGTGNIGELF
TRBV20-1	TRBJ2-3	SAARTGADTQY
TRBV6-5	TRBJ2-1	ASSRTSAYNEQF
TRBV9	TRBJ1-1	ASSVGGVNTEAF
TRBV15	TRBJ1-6	ATSRDLGNSPLH
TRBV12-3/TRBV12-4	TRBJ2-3	ASSAGEDGTQY
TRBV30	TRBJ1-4	AWSYDLGEKLF
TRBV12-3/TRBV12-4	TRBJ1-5	ASSLEHFSNQPQH
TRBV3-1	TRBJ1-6	ASSRIIVGTANSPLH
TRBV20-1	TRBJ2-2	SARPLRGGHTGELF
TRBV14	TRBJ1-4	ASSQGTPGGNEKLF
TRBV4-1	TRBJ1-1	ASSQGGSQGAF
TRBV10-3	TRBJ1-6	AISADRVNSPLH
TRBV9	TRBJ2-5	ASSEGPDLETQY
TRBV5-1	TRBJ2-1	ASSKERGPLNEQF
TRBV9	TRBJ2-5	ASSAQGLAGGPETQY
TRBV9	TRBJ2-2	ASSVGLAGNTGELF
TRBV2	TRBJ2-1	ASSDQGLAGNEQF
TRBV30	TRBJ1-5	AWSVRTVNQPQH
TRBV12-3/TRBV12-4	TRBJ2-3	ASSFAGDTQY
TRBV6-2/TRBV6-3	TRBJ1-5	ASSYPGQVQPQH
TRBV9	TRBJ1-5	ASSVDSGNQPQH
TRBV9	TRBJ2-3	ASSGLAGGAHGADTQY